This record concerns one T cell receptor beta chain sequence. Its antigen is as yet unknown. TCR beta was sequenced from blood CD8+ and CD4+ T cells. TEMRA cells were enriched by FACS, and CD4+ and CD8+ T cells were negatively isolated. RNA was extracted with the RNeasy kit, and a quantity of about 0.5 to 1 ug was reverse transcribed using random hexamers. It was immunoSEQ multiplex PCR that amplified TCR beta CDR3 across 54 Vbeta and 13 Jbeta. TCRdb called the immunoSEQ multiplex PCR reads again in MiXCR, with one record for every CDR3 protein. The data show under 200,000 distinct CDR3 sequences, roughly 95% seen once. V lost 9 bases to trimming and J lost 15 bases, with 15 bases between them. This CDR3 has 11 amino acids. CDR1 is LNHDA, CDR2 SQIVND, per germline (reference sequence). The sample comes from a study of CD8 T cells in Susac syndrome. Study-level findings and limits: It was acknowledged by the study that relatively few individuals were included in its TCR sequencing and HLA analysis.

The TCR originated in a human donor with multiple sclerosis. Sequencing was performed on CD8+ T cells from PBMCs. The gene calls are TRBV19 and TRBJ1-6; D possibly corresponds to TRBD1 (6 bases). The CDR3 is CASQTGGRLHF. The CDR3, as DNA: TGTGCCAGCCAAACGGGGGGGCGCCTCCACTTT.